This is a list of T cell receptor beta chains from one sample in a study of radiation and T cells in renal cell carcinoma. Profiled with immunoSEQ multiplex PCR; TCRdb holds only in-frame clones, not every one. Among 150,000 to 160,000 clones listed, roughly 90% were seen once. The sequencing here drew on blood, taken from a patient whose treatment included radiotherapy and nephrectomy. All receptors derive from a woman between 50 and 59 years old with renal cell carcinoma. Both conserved end residues are part of each CDR3. The D gene is left open where the match is weak. Clone size is shown for a subset of rows, as once, few, many or a class of expanded clone.

abundance: .
j_gene: TRBJ1-2
v_gene: TRBV5-1
d_gene: .
CDR3nt: TGCGCCAGCAGCTTTGAGGGCTATGGCTACACCTTC
CDR3aa: CASSFEGYGYTF

abundance: .
j_gene: TRBJ2-5
v_gene: TRBV5-6
d_gene: TRBD1
CDR3nt: TGTGCCAGCAGCTCCCGGGACAGGGGGGAGACCCAGTACTTC
CDR3aa: CASSSRDRGETQYF

abundance: few
j_gene: TRBJ1-6
v_gene: TRBV7-2
d_gene: TRBD1
CDR3nt: TGTGCCAGCAGCTTAGCGGACAGGTCTAATTCACCCCTCCACTTT
CDR3aa: CASSLADRSNSPLHF

abundance: .
j_gene: TRBJ2-7
v_gene: TRBV18
d_gene: .
CDR3nt: TGTGCCAGCTCACTAGGGACGGCCCCGGAGAGGCAGTACTTC
CDR3aa: CASSLGTAPERQYF

abundance: few
j_gene: TRBJ2-2
v_gene: TRBV2
d_gene: TRBD1
CDR3nt: TGTGCCAGCAGTGAAGACAGGGGGTACACCGGGGAGCTGTTTTTT
CDR3aa: CASSEDRGYTGELFF

abundance: .
j_gene: TRBJ1-2
v_gene: TRBV6-1
d_gene: .
CDR3nt: TGTGCCAGCAGTGAAGTTCGGACAGCTAACTATGGCTACACCTTC
CDR3aa: CASSEVRTANYGYTF

abundance: .
j_gene: TRBJ2-1
v_gene: TRBV20-1
d_gene: TRBD2
CDR3nt: TGCAGTGACGGGGACTACAATCAGCAGTTCTTC
CDR3aa: CSDGDYNQQFF

abundance: .
j_gene: TRBJ1-6
v_gene: TRBV5-4
d_gene: .
CDR3nt: TGTGCCAGCAGCTTAAGAAGCTCCTATAATTCACCCCTCCACTTT
CDR3aa: CASSLRSSYNSPLHF

abundance: once
j_gene: TRBJ2-5
v_gene: TRBV7-7
d_gene: .
CDR3nt: TGTGCTAGCAGCTTAGGCACTCAAGAGACCCAGTACTTC
CDR3aa: CASSLGTQETQYF

abundance: .
j_gene: TRBJ2-2
v_gene: TRBV19
d_gene: TRBD1
CDR3nt: TGTGCCAGTACTGACAGGGCCTTCGAGGGCAACACCGGGGAGCTGTTTTTT
CDR3aa: CASTDRAFEGNTGELFF

abundance: .
j_gene: TRBJ1-2
v_gene: TRBV20-1
d_gene: .
CDR3nt: TGCAGTGCTAGGACAGCCTATGGCTACACCTTC
CDR3aa: CSARTAYGYTF

abundance: .
j_gene: TRBJ2-6
v_gene: TRBV7-2
d_gene: TRBD2
CDR3nt: TGTGCCAGCAGCCTTAGCGGGGGGGCGACTGGGGCCAACGTCCTGACTTTC
CDR3aa: CASSLSGGATGANVLTF

abundance: .
j_gene: TRBJ2-7
v_gene: TRBV5-4
d_gene: .
CDR3nt: TGTGCCAGCAGCCAGTTGGTCGACAGTAGCTACGAGCAGTACTTC
CDR3aa: CASSQLVDSSYEQYF

abundance: .
j_gene: TRBJ1-1
v_gene: TRBV7-9
d_gene: .
CDR3nt: TGTGCCAGCAGCTTAGCGATAAACACTGAAGCTTTCTTT
CDR3aa: CASSLAINTEAFF

abundance: .
j_gene: TRBJ2-5
v_gene: TRBV5-4
d_gene: TRBD2
CDR3nt: TGTGCCAGCAGCACCCCCGGGACTAGCGGGGGGGCCGCGGAGACCCAGTACTTC
CDR3aa: CASSTPGTSGGAAETQYF

abundance: .
j_gene: TRBJ1-6
v_gene: TRBV5-8
d_gene: .
CDR3nt: TGTGCCAGCAGTAAAGGGTCCTATAATTCACCCCTCCACTTT
CDR3aa: CASSKGSYNSPLHF

abundance: .
j_gene: TRBJ1-1
v_gene: TRBV6-1
d_gene: .
CDR3nt: TGTGCCAGCAGTGACAGGGAGCTTTCGAAGGCTTTCTTT
CDR3aa: CASSDRELSKAFF

abundance: .
j_gene: TRBJ1-6
v_gene: TRBV9
d_gene: .
CDR3nt: TGTGCCAGCAGCCGGGCCGGAGAGGGGACACCCCTCCACTTT
CDR3aa: CASSRAGEGTPLHF

abundance: .
j_gene: TRBJ2-1
v_gene: TRBV30
d_gene: TRBD2
CDR3nt: TGTGCCTGGTGGCGGGGGACCCCTTACAATGAGCAGTTCTTC
CDR3aa: CAWWRGTPYNEQFF

abundance: .
j_gene: TRBJ1-1
v_gene: TRBV19
d_gene: .
CDR3nt: TGTGCCAGTACTAAGAGGGACACTGTGGGGAACACTGAAGCTTTCTTT
CDR3aa: CASTKRDTVGNTEAFF

abundance: .
j_gene: TRBJ2-6
v_gene: TRBV30
d_gene: TRBD2
CDR3nt: TGTGCCTGGAGTCGGCTAGCGGGGATCTCTGGGGCCAACGTCCTGACTTTC
CDR3aa: CAWSRLAGISGANVLTF

abundance: .
j_gene: TRBJ1-2
v_gene: TRBV2
d_gene: .
CDR3nt: TGTGCCAGCCAACTTATAACAGGGCCTCGGGGCTACACCTTC
CDR3aa: CASQLITGPRGYTF

abundance: .
j_gene: TRBJ2-1
v_gene: TRBV14
d_gene: TRBD2
CDR3nt: TGTGCCAGCACGAAGGTCGGCGGGGGGCCTCTCAATGAGCAGTTCTTC
CDR3aa: CASTKVGGGPLNEQFF

abundance: .
j_gene: TRBJ1-1
v_gene: TRBV6-5
d_gene: TRBD1
CDR3nt: TGTGCCACCTTGGGAGGGGGCAAAGGGACTGAAGCTTTCTTT
CDR3aa: CATLGGGKGTEAFF

abundance: .
j_gene: TRBJ2-5
v_gene: TRBV5-1
d_gene: .
CDR3nt: TGCGCCAGCAGATTAACCCCTGGACAGAGCAGACAAGAGACCCAGTACTTC
CDR3aa: CASRLTPGQSRQETQYF

abundance: .
j_gene: TRBJ2-5
v_gene: TRBV10-3
d_gene: .
CDR3nt: TGTGCCATCAGCGCTGGGACCATCCAAGAGACCCAGTACTTC
CDR3aa: CAISAGTIQETQYF

abundance: .
j_gene: TRBJ2-3
v_gene: TRBV19
d_gene: .
CDR3nt: TGTGCCAGTAGTATAGAAATTACGGGGTTGACAGATACGCAGTATTTT
CDR3aa: CASSIEITGLTDTQYF

abundance: .
j_gene: TRBJ1-1
v_gene: TRBV19
d_gene: .
CDR3nt: TGTGCCAGTAGTCAAATAGGGACTGAAGCTTTCTTT
CDR3aa: CASSQIGTEAFF

abundance: .
j_gene: TRBJ2-7
v_gene: TRBV2
d_gene: .
CDR3nt: TGTGCCAGCAGTGACTTCTACGAGCAGTACTTC
CDR3aa: CASSDFYEQYF

abundance: few
j_gene: TRBJ1-6
v_gene: TRBV7-9
d_gene: .
CDR3nt: TGTGCCAGCAGCTTAGCGGGACGTACGAATTCACCCCTCCACTTT
CDR3aa: CASSLAGRTNSPLHF

abundance: few
j_gene: TRBJ2-5
v_gene: TRBV7-9
d_gene: .
CDR3nt: TGTGCCAGCAGCCCCAGGGTATCGACCCAGTACTTC
CDR3aa: CASSPRVSTQYF

abundance: .
j_gene: TRBJ2-1
v_gene: TRBV5-1
d_gene: TRBD2
CDR3nt: TGCGCCAGCAGCTTGTCCGGACTAGTCTACAATGAGCAGTTCTTC
CDR3aa: CASSLSGLVYNEQFF

abundance: .
j_gene: TRBJ1-2
v_gene: TRBV6-6
d_gene: TRBD1
CDR3nt: TGTGCCAGCAGTTACCCAGGACAGGGGGGTAACTATGGCTACACCTTC
CDR3aa: CASSYPGQGGNYGYTF

abundance: once
j_gene: TRBJ1-6
v_gene: TRBV30
d_gene: .
CDR3nt: TGTGCCTGGGCGGGGTTAGAATCCTATAATTCACCCCTCCACTTT
CDR3aa: CAWAGLESYNSPLHF

abundance: .
j_gene: TRBJ1-2
v_gene: TRBV5-1
d_gene: .
CDR3nt: TGCGCCAGCAGCTTCGGTCTAGGGAGTTTCAACTATGGCTACACCTTC
CDR3aa: CASSFGLGSFNYGYTF

abundance: .
j_gene: TRBJ1-5
v_gene: TRBV15
d_gene: .
CDR3nt: TGTGCCACCAGCAGAGATGCCAGGTACAATCAGCCCCAGCATTTT
CDR3aa: CATSRDARYNQPQHF